A single sample gave rise to the 21 T cell receptor beta chains below, sequenced in a study of OX40 agonist ivuxolimab in advanced cancers. Profiled with immunoSEQ multiplex PCR; TCRdb holds only in-frame clones, not every one. Here the sample spans around 68,000 clones, around 90% being singletons. The sample was CD4+ or CD8+ T cells sorted from blood, taken in a trial of the OX40 agonist ivuxolimab. Receptor source: an adult with an advanced solid tumor such as melanoma, head and neck, liver or kidney cancer.

The V call is TRBV9, the J call TRBJ1-1; D unclear. V lost 2 bases and J lost 5, with 10 bases in between. The CDR3 is 13 residues long. The V gene's germline CDR1 is SGDLS and CDR2 YYNGEE. The CDR3 reads CASSVGRVTEAFF. The CDR3 bases are TGTGCCAGCAGCGTCGGACGGGTGACTGAAGCTTTCTTT.

The J gene is TRBJ1-1, the V gene TRBV6-5; 7 nucleotides match TRBD1. The V gene's germline CDR1 is MNHEY and CDR2 SVGAGI. J lost 8 bases, V lost 0 bases, and 0 bases had no gene match. The CDR3 length is 12 residues. DNA for the CDR3: TGTGCCAGCAGTTACTCCAGGGGGGAAGCTTTCTTT. Its translation is CASSYSRGEAFF.

The chain is built from TRBV7-6 and TRBJ2-5; 7 bases agree with TRBD1. V was clipped by 4 bases and J by 5 bases; unmatched bases: 13. The CDR3 runs 16 residues. CDR1 is SGHVS, CDR2 FNYEAQ, per germline. The chain's CDR3 is CASSSISNRGMETQYF. The CDR3 nucleotides are TGTGCCAGCAGCTCAATCTCAAACAGGGGTATGGAGACCCAGTACTTC. Full variable domain (missing parts from reference TRBV7-6 and TRBJ2-5): GAGVSQSPRYKVTKRGQDVALRCDPISGHVSLYWYRQALGQGPEFLTYFNYEAQQDKSGLPNDRFSAERPEGSISTLTIQRTEQRDSAMYRCASSSISNRGMETQYFGPGTRLLVL.

The gene calls are TRBV5-1 and TRBJ2-7; D gene uncertain. From germline, CDR1 is SGHRS and CDR2 YFSETQ. Trimming took 0 bases from V and 2 from J, leaving 12 bases between them. The CDR3 has 15 amino acids. CDR3 sequence reads: CASSLVGPLAYEQYF. The CDR3 DNA reads TGCGCCAGCAGCTTGGTAGGGCCTCTCGCCTACGAGCAGTACTTC.

This chain uses TRBV10-3 with TRBJ1-1, with D possibly being TRBD1 (6 bases). Trimming left V 3 bases short and J 7 bases short, with 15 bases between. Per the germline V gene, CDR1 is ENHRY and CDR2 is SYGVKD. There are 14 residues in the CDR3. The CDR3 is CAISDRTGIVEAFF. The CDR3 DNA reads TGTGCCATCAGTGATAGAACAGGGATAGTTGAAGCTTTCTTT.

This chain joins TRBV5-1 and TRBJ1-4; a weak D match, TRBD1 (6 bases). Trimming shortened V by 2 bases and J by 8 bases, and 13 bases separated the two germline ends. The CDR3 length is 14 residues. CDR1 is SGHRS and CDR2 is YFSETQ in the germline V gene. CDR3 region: CASSFFTDREKLFF. CDR3 nucleotide sequence: TGCGCCAGCAGCTTTTTTACTGACAGGGAAAAACTGTTTTTT.

The CDR3 coding sequence is TGTGCCAGTAGTATAGTTTCCCTGGGCACAGATACGCAGTATTTT. Translating gives CASSIVSLGTDTQYF. The chain couples TRBV19 to TRBJ2-3, with D unclear. From germline, CDR1 is LNHDA and CDR2 SQIVND (reference sequence). V lost 1 base and J lost 1, with 9 bases in between. The CDR3 loop spans 15 amino acids. The full variable domain, with the rest looked up from reference TRBV19 and TRBJ2-3, is DGGITQSPKYLFRKEGQNVTLSCEQNLNHDAMYWYRQDPGQGLRLIYYSQIVNDFQKGDIAEGYSVSREKKESFPLTVTSAQKNPTAFYLCASSIVSLGTDTQYFGPGTRLTVL.

The V and J genes are TRBV5-1 and TRBJ2-2, with D uncertain. The V end lost 1 base, the J end lost 2 bases, and 9 bases lay between the germline ends. CDR1 is SGHRS and CDR2 is YFSETQ in the germline V gene. The CDR3 sequence is 15 residues long. As DNA, the CDR3 is TGCGCCAGCAGCTTGCAACGAACTAACACCGGGGAGCTGTTTTTT. Translated: CASSLQRTNTGELFF.

A single count supports this clone. The chain uses TRBV5-4 and TRBJ1-3, with unresolved D. The ends were cut back, 2 bases at V and 3 bases at J, with 12 bases in the middle. The CDR3 is 15 amino acids. The germline V gene encodes CDR1 SGHNT and CDR2 YYREEE (reference sequence). The DNA of the CDR3 is TGTGCCAGCAGCTTTGGGTCCGGGTTTGGAAACACCATATATTTT. It codes for CASSFGSGFGNTIYF.

This clone was picked up one time. This sequence joins TRBV29-1 and TRBJ2-1; the match to TRBD1 covers 10 bases. J lost 3 bases, V lost 4 bases, and 0 bases had no gene match. Germline loops: CDR1 SQVTM, CDR2 ANQGSEA. The CDR3 length is 13 residues. CDR3 bases: TGCAGCGTTGGGACAGGGGGCTACAATGAGCAGTTCTTC. Its protein product is CSVGTGGYNEQFF.

This chain links TRBV7-8 with TRBJ2-7, with TRBD1 matching over 7 bases. Germline-derived CDR1 and CDR2 are SGHVS and FQNEAQ. The CDR3 consists of 16 residues. J gave up 3 bases and V 1 base, and 9 bases lay outside the gene matches. The CDR3 DNA reads as TGTGCCAGCAGCTTAGTACAGGGGCCCCAAGGCTACGAGCAGTACTTC. Translated: CASSLVQGPQGYEQYF.

The chain employs TRBV12-5 and TRBJ1-5, with a possible D match to TRBD1 (5 bases). The CDR3 contains 13 residues. CDR1 is LGHNT and CDR2 is FRNRAP in the germline V gene. Trimming removed 8 bases at V and 0 bases at J, with 8 bases between. The DNA for the CDR3 is TGTGCTAGTAGGGGAGATAGCAATCAGCCCCAGCATTTT. It is translated as CASRGDSNQPQHF. Full variable domain (missing parts from reference TRBV12-5 and TRBJ1-5): DARVTQTPRHKVTEMGQEVTMRCQPILGHNTVFWYRQTMMQGLELLAYFRNRAPLDDSGMPKDRFSAEMPDATLATLKIQPSEPRDSAVYFCASRGDSNQPQHFGDGTRLSIL.

The rearrangement links TRBV5-6 to TRBJ1-2; the D gene is possibly TRBD1 (5 bases). This CDR3 is built from 16 residues. The V and J ends lost 2 bases and 9 bases respectively, with 23 bases between them. Per germline, CDR1 SGHDT and CDR2 YYEEEE. DNA for the CDR3: TGTGCCAGCAGCTTTAGAAAGACGGGGCCAGAGGCTCGCTACACCTTC. It is translated as CASSFRKTGPEARYTF.

In its sample, this clone was seen once. CDR3 in amino acids: CSVDPRQGIDGYTF. In DNA form, the CDR3 reads TGCAGCGTTGATCCCCGTCAGGGCATAGATGGCTACACCTTC. This rearrangement joins TRBV29-1 to TRBJ1-2; maybe TRBD1 (5 bases). The CDR3 runs to 14 residues. Deletions cut 3 bases from V and 6 bases from J, with 17 bases between. The V gene's germline CDR1 is SQVTM and CDR2 ANQGSEA.

This sequence joins TRBV5-1 and TRBJ2-7; D ambiguous. The CDR3 has 15 residues. Germline CDR1 and CDR2: SGHRS and YFSETQ. V shed 4 bases and J shed 0 bases, with 14 bases lying between them. The CDR3 loop reads CASSRGGQSSYEQYF. The CDR3 nucleotides are TGCGCCAGCAGCCGAGGCGGCCAGAGCTCCTACGAGCAGTACTTC.

The chain joins TRBV2 to TRBJ2-7; no firm D call. Trimming left V 8 bases short and J 4 bases short, with 6 bases between. In germline, CDR1 is SNHLY, CDR2 FYNNEI. The CDR3 totals 10 residues. The CDR3 coding sequence is TGTGCCAGCGGACCTTACGAGCAGTACTTC. As protein: CASGPYEQYF.

The gene calls are TRBV13 and TRBJ2-5; D is perhaps TRBD1 or TRBD2 (5 bases each). CDR1 is PRHDT and CDR2 is FYEKMQ in the germline V gene (reference sequence). Trimming stripped 3 bases from V and 4 bases from J, with 18 bases between. This CDR3 region has 16 residues. Here the CDR3 DNA reads TGTGCCAGCAGCTTTGGGGTCTCGTGGGGGAGAGAGACCCAGTACTTC. It codes for CASSFGVSWGRETQYF.

The gene calls are TRBV5-8 and TRBJ2-4; TRBD1 matches at 11 bases. With 4 bases clipped from V and 9 bases from J, the junction kept 9 bases outside the gene matches. The CDR3 length is 15 residues. Germline V gives CDR1 SGHTS, CDR2 YDEGEE. CDR3 region: CASSRTGGSMGIQYF. CDR3 DNA sequence: TGTGCCAGCAGCCGGACAGGGGGCTCCATGGGCATTCAGTACTTC.

In the case of this clone: This sample also contains other DNA sequences that code for the same CDR3. The chain links TRBV7-9 to TRBJ1-6, with TRBD1 as a possible D gene (6 bases). V lost 0 bases and J 10 bases, leaving 16 bases between the germline ends. CDR1 and CDR2 (germline): SEHNR, FQNEAQ (reference sequence). CDR3 length: 16 amino acids. The CDR3 protein is CASSLAGGGGGSPLHF. The DNA of the CDR3 is TGTGCCAGCAGCTTAGCGGGAGGAGGGGGTGGCTCACCCCTCCACTTT.

This chain joins TRBV6-5 and TRBJ1-2; 10 bases are a match to TRBD1. J was trimmed by 6 bases and V by 6 bases; bases with no gene match: 10. The germline CDR1 and CDR2 sequences are MNHEY and SVGAGI. The CDR3 loop spans 15 amino acids. The CDR3 protein is CASSSTGTGVDGYTF. The CDR3 nucleotides are TGTGCCAGCAGCTCGACCGGGACAGGGGTAGATGGCTACACCTTC.

The J gene is TRBJ2-2, the V gene TRBV2, with D tentatively TRBD1 or TRBD2 (6 bases each). The CDR3 runs 14 residues. Germline assignment: CDR1 SNHLY and CDR2 FYNNEI. The CDR3 reads CARGASPNTGELFF. The DNA for the CDR3 is TGTGCGAGGGGGGCTAGCCCGAACACCGGGGAGCTGTTTTTT.